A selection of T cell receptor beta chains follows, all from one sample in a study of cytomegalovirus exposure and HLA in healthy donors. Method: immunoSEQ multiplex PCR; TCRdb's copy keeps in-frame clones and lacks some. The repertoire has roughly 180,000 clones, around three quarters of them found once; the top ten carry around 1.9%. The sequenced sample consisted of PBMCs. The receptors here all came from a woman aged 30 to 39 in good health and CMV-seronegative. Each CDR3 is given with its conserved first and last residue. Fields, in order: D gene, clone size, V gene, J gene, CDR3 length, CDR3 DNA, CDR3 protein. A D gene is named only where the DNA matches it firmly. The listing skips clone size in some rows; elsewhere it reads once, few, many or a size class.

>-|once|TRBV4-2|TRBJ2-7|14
TGTGCCAGCAGACCGGAGGGGAAGGGATACGAGCAGTACTTC
CASRPEGKGYEQYF
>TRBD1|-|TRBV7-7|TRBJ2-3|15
TGTGCCAGCAGCCCTGGACAGGGGCGCACAGATACGCAGTATTTT
CASSPGQGRTDTQYF
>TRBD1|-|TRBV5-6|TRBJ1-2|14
TGTGCCAGCAGCCCAGGACAGGGGGCTTTTGGCTACACCTTC
CASSPGQGAFGYTF
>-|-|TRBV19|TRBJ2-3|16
TGTGCCAGTAGTTTAAGCGGACCCGGCGACGCAGATACGCAGTATTTT
CASSLSGPGDADTQYF
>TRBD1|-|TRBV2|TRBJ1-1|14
TGTGCCAGCGGACGGGACAGAGGGTCCACTGAAGCTTTCTTT
CASGRDRGSTEAFF
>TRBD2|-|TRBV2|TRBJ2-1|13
TGTGCCAGAGGGGCTAGCGGAAACAATGAGCAGTTCTTC
CARGASGNNEQFF
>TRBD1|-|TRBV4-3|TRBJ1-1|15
TGCGCCAGCAGCCAGACGGACAGGGACGCCACTGAAGCTTTCTTT
CASSQTDRDATEAFF
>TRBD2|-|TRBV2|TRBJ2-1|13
TGTGCCAGTCAACCCGGGACTAACAATGAGCAGTTCTTC
CASQPGTNNEQFF
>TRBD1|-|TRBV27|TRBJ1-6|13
TGTGCCAGCAGTTTTGACAGGGACTCACCCCTCCACTTT
CASSFDRDSPLHF
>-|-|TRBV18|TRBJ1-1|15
TGTGCCAGCTCACCATCGAGGACACCGAACACTGAAGCTTTCTTT
CASSPSRTPNTEAFF
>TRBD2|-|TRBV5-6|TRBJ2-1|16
TGTGCCAGCAGCTTGTCGCGGGGGGGCTGGGTCAATGAGCAGTTCTTC
CASSLSRGGWVNEQFF
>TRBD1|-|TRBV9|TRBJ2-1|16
TGTGCCAGCAGCCCTGGGACAGGGGGCGCCTACAATGAGCAGTTCTTC
CASSPGTGGAYNEQFF
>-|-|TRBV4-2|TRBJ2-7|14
TGTGCCAGCAGCCAAGATTGGGGCAGGGACGAGCAGTACTTC
CASSQDWGRDEQYF
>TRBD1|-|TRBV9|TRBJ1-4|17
TGTGCCAGCAGCTACGGGACAGGGGAGTCGGCTAATGAAAAACTGTTTTTT
CASSYGTGESANEKLFF
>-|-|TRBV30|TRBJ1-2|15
TGTGCCTGGAAGCCCTTCGGGCAGGGAGGGTATGGCTACACCTTC
CAWKPFGQGGYGYTF
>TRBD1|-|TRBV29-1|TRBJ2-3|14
TGCAGCGTTGAGGACAGGGGGAGCACAGATACGCAGTATTTT
CSVEDRGSTDTQYF
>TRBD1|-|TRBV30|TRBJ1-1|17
TGTGCCTGGAAAGATTTCGGGTCCGGGACAGGTTCAGCTGAAGCTTTCTTT
CAWKDFGSGTGSAEAFF
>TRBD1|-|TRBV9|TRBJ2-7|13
TGTGCCAGCAGCGTAGCCCCAGGGGGCGAGCAGTACTTC
CASSVAPGGEQYF
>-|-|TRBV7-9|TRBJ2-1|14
TGTGCCAGCAGCTTTAACATCCCCTACAATGAGCAGTTCTTC
CASSFNIPYNEQFF
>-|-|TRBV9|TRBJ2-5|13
TGTGCCAGCAGCGTAGCTTATTGGGGGGAGCAGTACTTC
CASSVAYWGEQYF
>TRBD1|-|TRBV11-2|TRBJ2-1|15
TGTGCCAGCAGCTGGACAGGGGGCTCCTACAATGAGCAGTTCTTC
CASSWTGGSYNEQFF
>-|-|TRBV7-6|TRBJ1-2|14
TGTGCCAGCAGCTCTGTACAGGGCAGCTATGGCTACACCTTC
CASSSVQGSYGYTF
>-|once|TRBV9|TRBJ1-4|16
TGTGCCAGCAGCGTAGGGGACACCGCAACTAATGAAAAACTGTTTTTT
CASSVGDTATNEKLFF
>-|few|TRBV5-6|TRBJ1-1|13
TGTGCCAGCAGCTGGACCACAGGGACTGAAGCTTTCTTT
CASSWTTGTEAFF
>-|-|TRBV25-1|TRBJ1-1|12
TGTGCCAGCAGCACAACATACACTGAAGCTTTCTTT
CASSTTYTEAFF
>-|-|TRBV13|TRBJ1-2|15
TGTGCCAGCAGCTCCTCCGTCTTCAGGGACTATGGCTACACCTTC
CASSSSVFRDYGYTF
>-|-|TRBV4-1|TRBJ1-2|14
TGCGCCAGCAGCCAATTGACAGGAATCTATGGCTACACCTTC
CASSQLTGIYGYTF
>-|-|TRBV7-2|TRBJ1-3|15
TGTGCCAGCAGCCCCACAGGGTTCTCTGGAAACACCATATATTTT
CASSPTGFSGNTIYF
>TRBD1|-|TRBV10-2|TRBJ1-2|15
TGCGCCAGCAGGGGCGGACAGGGAACCAACTATGGCTACACCTTC
CASRGGQGTNYGYTF
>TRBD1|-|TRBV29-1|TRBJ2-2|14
TGCAGCGCAACCAGGGACAGGGGGCGAGGGGAGCTGTTTTTT
CSATRDRGRGELFF
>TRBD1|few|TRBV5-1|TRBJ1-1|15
TGCGCCAGCAGCGGTACCGGGACAGGGGGCACTGAAGCTTTCTTT
CASSGTGTGGTEAFF
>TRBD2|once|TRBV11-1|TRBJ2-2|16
TGTGCCAGCAGCTCGGGACTAGCGGGGGGGCACGGGGAGCTGTTTTTT
CASSSGLAGGHGELFF
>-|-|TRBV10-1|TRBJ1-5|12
TGCGCCAGCAGCAATGGCAATCAGCCCCAGCATTTT
CASSNGNQPQHF
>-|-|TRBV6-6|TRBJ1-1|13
TGTGCCAGCAGTGGGGCACTGAACACTGAAGCTTTCTTT
CASSGALNTEAFF
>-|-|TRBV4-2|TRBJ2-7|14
TGTGCCAGCAGGTCGGGGGGCCTTCAATACGAGCAGTACTTC
CASRSGGLQYEQYF
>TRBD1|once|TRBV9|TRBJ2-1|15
TGTGCCAGCAGCGTACGGACAGGGAGCGTCAATGAGCAGTTCTTC
CASSVRTGSVNEQFF
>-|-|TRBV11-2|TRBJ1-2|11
TGTGCCAGCAGCTTAGGAGGCGGCTACACCTTC
CASSLGGGYTF
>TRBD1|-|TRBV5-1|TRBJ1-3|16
TGCGCCAGCAGCGAATACAGGGGCCGCTCTGGAAACACCATATATTTT
CASSEYRGRSGNTIYF
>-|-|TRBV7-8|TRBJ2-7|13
TGTGCCAGCAGCTTAGGGGGGGTCTACGAGCAGTACTTC
CASSLGGVYEQYF
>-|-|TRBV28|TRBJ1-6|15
TGTGCCAGCACCGGCAGGGGCGCCTATAATTCACCCCTCCACTTT
CASTGRGAYNSPLHF
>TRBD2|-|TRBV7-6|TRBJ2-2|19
TGTGCCAGCAGCTTATGGACTAGCGGGGGGGCCGGTCCGACCGGGGAGCTGTTTTTT
CASSLWTSGGAGPTGELFF
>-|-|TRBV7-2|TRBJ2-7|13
TGTGCCAGCAGCTATGATGACAGCTACGAGCAGTACTTC
CASSYDDSYEQYF
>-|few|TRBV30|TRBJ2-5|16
TGTGCCTGGAATTTCCTGACGGCGGGGCAGGATGAGACCCAGTACTTC
CAWNFLTAGQDETQYF
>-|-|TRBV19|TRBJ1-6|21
TGTGCCAGTAGTAATTACAGGAATCTTAGGCCCAGAAGCTCCTATAATTCACCCCTCCACTTT
CASSNYRNLRPRSSYNSPLHF
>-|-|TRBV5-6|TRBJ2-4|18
TGTGCCAGCAGCTTACCCCTCCACAGGGATTTAGCCAAAAACATTCAGTACTTC
CASSLPLHRDLAKNIQYF
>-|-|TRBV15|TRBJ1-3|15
TGTGCCACCAGCAGAGATGGGACAAGGGGAAACACCATATATTTT
CATSRDGTRGNTIYF
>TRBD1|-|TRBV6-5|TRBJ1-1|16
TGTGCCAGCAGTTACGGGACAGGGGGCGTGGGCACTGAAGCTTTCTTT
CASSYGTGGVGTEAFF
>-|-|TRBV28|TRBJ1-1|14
TGTGCCAGCAGTTGGCAGGGCCTAAACACTGAAGCTTTCTTT
CASSWQGLNTEAFF
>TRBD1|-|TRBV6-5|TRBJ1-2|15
TGTGCCAGCAGTCCGTCCCCGGGACAGAACTATGGCTACACCTTC
CASSPSPGQNYGYTF
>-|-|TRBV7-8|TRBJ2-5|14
TGTGCCAGCAGCTCGACAGAGACCCAAGAGACCCAGTACTTC
CASSSTETQETQYF
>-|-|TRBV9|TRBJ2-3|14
TGTGCCAGCAGCCCCCTAGGAATGTCAGATACGCAGTATTTT
CASSPLGMSDTQYF
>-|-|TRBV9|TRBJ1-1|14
TGTGCCAGCAGCGATGCAGGGATGAGCACTGAAGCTTTCTTT
CASSDAGMSTEAFF
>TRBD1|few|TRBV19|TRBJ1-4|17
TGTGCCAGTAGGGGACAGGGGGGCAGGACAACTAATGAAAAACTGTTTTTT
CASRGQGGRTTNEKLFF
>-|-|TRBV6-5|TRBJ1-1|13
TGTGCCAGCGGCCGGGATTTACTCACTGAAGCTTTCTTT
CASGRDLLTEAFF
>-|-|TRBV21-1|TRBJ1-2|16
TGTGCCAGCAGCAAAGTCCCCGGCTGCAAAAGGAGGGGCTACACCTTC
CASSKVPGCKRRGYTF
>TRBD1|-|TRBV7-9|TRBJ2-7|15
TGTGCCAGCACCAAGACAGGGGCCCCTTCCTACGAGCAGTACTTC
CASTKTGAPSYEQYF
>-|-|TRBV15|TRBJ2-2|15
TGTGCCACCAGCAGAGAGGGGCGTGACACCGGGGAGCTGTTTTTT
CATSREGRDTGELFF